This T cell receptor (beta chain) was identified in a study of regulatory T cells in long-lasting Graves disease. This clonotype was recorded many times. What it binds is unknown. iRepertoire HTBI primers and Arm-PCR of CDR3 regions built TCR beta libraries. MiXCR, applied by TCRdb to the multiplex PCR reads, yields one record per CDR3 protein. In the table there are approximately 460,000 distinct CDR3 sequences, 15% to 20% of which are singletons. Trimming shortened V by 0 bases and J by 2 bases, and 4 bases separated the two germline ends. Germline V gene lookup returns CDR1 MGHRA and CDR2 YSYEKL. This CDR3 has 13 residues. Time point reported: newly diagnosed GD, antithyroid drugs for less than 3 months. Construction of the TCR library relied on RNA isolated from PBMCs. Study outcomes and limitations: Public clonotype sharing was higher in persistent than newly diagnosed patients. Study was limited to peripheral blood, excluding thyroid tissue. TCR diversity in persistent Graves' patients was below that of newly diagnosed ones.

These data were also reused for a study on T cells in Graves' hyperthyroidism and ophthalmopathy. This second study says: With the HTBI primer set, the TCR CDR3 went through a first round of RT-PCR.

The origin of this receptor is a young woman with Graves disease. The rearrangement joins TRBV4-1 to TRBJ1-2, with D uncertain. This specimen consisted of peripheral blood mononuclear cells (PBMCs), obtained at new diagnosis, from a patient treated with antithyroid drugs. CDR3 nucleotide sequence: TGCGCCAGCAGCCAAGATCGAAACTATGGCTACACCTTC. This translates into CASSQDRNYGYTF.